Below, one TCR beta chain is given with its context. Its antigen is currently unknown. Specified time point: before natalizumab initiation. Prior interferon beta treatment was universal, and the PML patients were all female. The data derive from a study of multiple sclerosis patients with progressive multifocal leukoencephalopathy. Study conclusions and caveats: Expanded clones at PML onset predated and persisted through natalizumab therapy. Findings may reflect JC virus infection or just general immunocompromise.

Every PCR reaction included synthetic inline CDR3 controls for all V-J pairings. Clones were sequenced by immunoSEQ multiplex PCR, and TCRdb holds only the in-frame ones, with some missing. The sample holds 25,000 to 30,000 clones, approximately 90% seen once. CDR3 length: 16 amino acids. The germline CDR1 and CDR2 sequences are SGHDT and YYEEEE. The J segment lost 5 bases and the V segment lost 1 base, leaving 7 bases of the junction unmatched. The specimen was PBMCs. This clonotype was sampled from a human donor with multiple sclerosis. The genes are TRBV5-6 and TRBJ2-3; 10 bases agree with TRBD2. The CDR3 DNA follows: TGTGCCAGCAGCTTGCTCCTAGCGGGGGTAAAAGATACGCAGTATTTT. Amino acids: CASSLLLAGVKDTQYF.